This entry concerns a single TCR beta chain. The antigen is unknown. At one boundary the junction diverges from the germline segment, which might be a read error. This sample was taken from a study of T cell responses to AZD1222 COVID-19 vaccine. The table came from immunoSEQ multiplex PCR; TCRdb's copy has only in-frame clones and leaves some out. The sample has more than 80,000 clones; 80% to 90% are singletons. Study outcomes and limitations: Donor demographics were predominantly white British with a female majority; clonal diversity may be underestimated.

Germline V lookup: CDR1 LNHDA, CDR2 SQIVND (reference sequence). The CDR3 has 12 amino acids. The receptor was isolated from an adult in good health. This chain joins TRBV19 and TRBJ1-1; D is ambiguous. The sample in question was peripheral blood, obtained on day 0 of AZD1222 vaccination. The CDR3 protein is CASSIGRMERAF. Written as DNA, the CDR3 is TGTGCCAGTAGTATAGGACGGATGGAGAGGGCTTTT.